Presented here are 17 T cell receptor beta chains from one specimen sequenced in a study (dated by TCRdb to 2015 to 2016). Libraries were built with RT-PCR. Sequencing instrument: Illumina MiSeq. TCRdb trimmed the raw reads at Q25, called clones with MiXCR and kept productive beta chains. Rows with a matching CDR3 protein are joined into one entry that keeps the most common DNA and genes. For this sample there are more than 550,000 distinct CDR3 sequences; 14% appear just once. Clones ranked in the top ten supply 3.6% of the sample. Material: memory CD4+ T cells from blood. Receptors were obtained from a female donor in good health, serving as a healthy control.

This clonotype came up a few times. V gene TRBV6-2 or TRBV6-3 combines with J gene TRBJ2-7; TRBD1 is a possible D gene (6 bases). This CDR3 region has 13 residues. Looked up from germline, CDR1 is MNHEY and CDR2 is SVGEGT. Between the trimmed V and J ends, which lost 11 bases and 2 bases, there was a span of 16 bases. CDR3 residues: CALGRTATYEQYF. DNA for the CDR3: TGTGCCCTCGGCAGGACAGCAACCTACGAGCAGTACTTC.

The J gene is TRBJ2-3, the V gene TRBV5-1; either TRBD1 or TRBD2 may supply D (5 bases each). V lost 1 base to trimming and J lost 9 bases, with 18 bases between them. The CDR3 is made up of 15 amino acids. The germline CDR1 and CDR2 sequences are SGHRS and YFSETQ. This CDR3 reads CASSLTGSNWDTQYF. The CDR3 bases are TGCGCCAGCAGCTTGACAGGATCGAACTGGGACACGCAGTATTTT.

This rearrangement joins TRBV5-1 to TRBJ2-3; 11 bases agree with TRBD2. CDR1 SGHRS and CDR2 YFSETQ come from the germline V gene. The CDR3 is 15 residues long. J was trimmed by 5 bases and V by 4 bases; bases with no gene match: 6. CDR3 DNA sequence: TGCGCCAGCAGCCCGCTAGCGGGGGGACAAGATACGCAGTATTTT. Its translation: CASSPLAGGQDTQYF. The full variable domain, completed using reference TRBV5-1 and TRBJ2-3, is KAGVTQTPRYLIKTRGQQVTLSCSPISGHRSVSWYQQTPGQGLQFLFEYFSETQRNKGNFPGRFSGRQFSNSRSEMNVSTLELGDSALYLCASSPLAGGQDTQYFGPGTRLTVL.

This clonotype was counted at least ten times. The chain has TRBV6-5 and TRBJ2-3; 12 nucleotides align to TRBD2. The CDR3 contains 15 residues. V trimming: 5 bases; J trimming: 3 bases; junction bases outside the gene matches: 3. From germline, CDR1 is MNHEY and CDR2 SVGAGI. The CDR3 loop reads CASSLAGGMTDTQYF. The CDR3 DNA reads TGTGCCAGCAGTCTAGCGGGAGGGATGACAGATACGCAGTATTTT.

This clonotype was seen ten or more times. The V and J genes are TRBV12-3 or TRBV12-4 and TRBJ2-1; D is uncertain. The CDR3 has 17 residues. V dropped 5 bases and J dropped 6 bases, with 23 bases sitting between them. CDR3 DNA: TGTGCCAGCAGTGGCAGAAGGCAGCTCGTTGGCTCCAATGAGCAGTTCTTC. It specifies CASSGRRQLVGSNEQFF.

This clonotype was seen repeatedly, ten times or more. The rearrangement links TRBV7-9 to TRBJ2-3; no firm D call. The CDR3 runs 15 residues. Germline V gene data show CDR1 as SEHNR and CDR2 as FQNEAQ (reference sequence). The germline V and J ends were trimmed by 1 base and 0 bases, with 8 bases remaining between them. CDR3 amino acids: CASSLGQSSTDTQYF. The CDR3 DNA is TGTGCCAGCAGCTTAGGACAATCTAGCACAGATACGCAGTATTTT.

CDR3 sequence (DNA): TGTGCCAGCTCCCCCCAACAGGCCACCCGTAACTATGGCTACACCTTC. Protein: CASSPQQATRNYGYTF. The chain combines TRBV18 with TRBJ1-2; D is perhaps TRBD1 (5 bases). V shed 6 bases and J shed 1 base, with 18 bases lying between them. The germline V gene encodes CDR1 KGHSH and CDR2 LQKENI. The CDR3 loop spans 16 amino acids.

V and J are TRBV7-9 and TRBJ2-1; 7 bases line up with TRBD2. The CDR3 is 14 amino acids. In germline, CDR1 is SEHNR, CDR2 FQNEAQ (reference sequence). With 5 bases clipped from V and 7 bases from J, the junction kept 8 bases outside the gene matches. CDR3 protein: CASSPRGVRNEQFF. For the CDR3, the DNA is TGTGCCAGCAGCCCTCGGGGGGTAAGGAATGAGCAGTTCTTC.

This clonotype was detected many times. The chain has TRBV18 and TRBJ1-5, with a tentative D call TRBD1 (5 bases). This CDR3 contains 14 residues. V lost 2 bases and J lost 7, with 12 bases in between. Per germline, CDR1 KGHSH and CDR2 LQKENI. The CDR3 region is CASSPSRGDQPQHF. Here the CDR3 DNA reads TGTGCCAGCTCACCATCGCGAGGGGACCAGCCCCAGCATTTT.

This chain joins TRBV24-1 and TRBJ2-1; tentatively, D is TRBD2 (9 bases). This CDR3 comprises 15 residues. Germline lookup yields CDR1 KGHDR and CDR2 SFDVKD. Trimming stripped 9 bases from V and 9 bases from J, with 23 bases between. Here the CDR3 reads CATSSGTGVFSEQFF. The CDR3 region has the DNA TGTGCCACCTCTAGCGGGACAGGCGTTTTCAGTGAGCAGTTCTTC.

The chain links TRBV27 to TRBJ2-7, with 9 bases that match TRBD1. Germline CDR1 and CDR2: MNHEY and SMNVEV (reference sequence). V gave up 4 bases and J gave up 3 bases; unmatched junction bases: 7. CDR3 size: 15 residues. Here the CDR3 reads CASSSGQGRLYEQYF. CDR3 DNA: TGTGCCAGCAGTTCGGGACAGGGACGGCTCTACGAGCAGTACTTC.

This clonotype showed up just a few times. V and J are TRBV7-2 and TRBJ1-4, with TRBD1 matching over 7 bases. The CDR3 spans 14 residues. CDR1 is SGHTA and CDR2 is FQGNSA in the germline V gene. Unmatched junction bases numbered 2, after V lost 5 bases and J lost 2 bases. Here the CDR3 reads CASSQTGTNEKLFF. In DNA, the CDR3 is TGTGCCAGCAGCCAGACAGGGACTAATGAAAAACTGTTTTTT.

This clonotype was detected a few times. CDR3 region: CASSLADRGWQETQYF. The CDR3 nucleotides read TGCGCCAGCAGCTTGGCGGACAGGGGGTGGCAAGAGACCCAGTACTTC. The chain links TRBV5-1 to TRBJ2-5, with TRBD1 matching 10 bases. With V trimmed by 0 bases and J by 2 bases, 4 bases remained unmatched. The germline gives CDR1 SGHRS, CDR2 YFSETQ. The CDR3 has 16 residues.

In its sample, this clonotype was seen a few times. In DNA form, the CDR3 reads TGTGCCAGCAGTGAGCGGGTGTTTATTACCTACAATGAGCAGTTCTTC. This gives the protein CASSERVFITYNEQFF. The chain carries TRBV5-6 and TRBJ2-1, with TRBD2 as a possible D gene (6 bases). V gave up 5 bases and J gave up 2 bases, with 17 bases separating them. The CDR3 is made up of 16 amino acids. Germline CDR1 is SGHDT and CDR2 is YYEEEE. Together with reference TRBV5-6 and TRBJ2-1, the CDR3 gives the full variable domain: DAGVTQSPTHLIKTRGQQVTLRCSPKSGHDTVSWYQQALGQGPQFIFQYYEEEERQRGNFPDRFSGHQFPNYSSELNVNALLLGDSALYLCASSERVFITYNEQFFGPGTRLTVL.

The genes are TRBV20-1 and TRBJ1-3; no reliable D call. Trimming removed 0 bases at V and 0 bases at J, with 9 bases between. Germline CDR1 is DFQATT and CDR2 is SNEGSKA (reference sequence). The CDR3 extends over 15 amino acids. The CDR3 DNA reads TGCAGTGCTAGAGATTTTACGGGCTCTGGAAACACCATATATTTT. It yields the protein CSARDFTGSGNTIYF.

This clonotype was seen only once. An end of the junction differs from the germline gene, which may be a read error. The chain is built from TRBV28 and TRBJ2-2; perhaps TRBD2 as D (6 bases). The CDR3 loop spans 12 amino acids. The germline CDR1 and CDR2 sequences are MDHEN and SYDVKM. In DNA form, the CDR3 reads TGTGCCAGCAGCTCCAACACCGGGGGGCTGTTTTTT. Translated: CASSSNTGGLFF.

This clonotype has at least ten counts. The chain combines TRBV24-1 with TRBJ2-3; TRBD1 matches at 7 bases. V lost 4 bases and J lost 0; bases outside the gene matches: 6. The CDR3 has 16 residues. The germline gives CDR1 KGHDR, CDR2 SFDVKD. The CDR3 here is CATSDPGTDSTDTQYF. The CDR3, as DNA: TGTGCCACCAGTGACCCAGGGACAGACAGCACAGATACGCAGTATTTT.